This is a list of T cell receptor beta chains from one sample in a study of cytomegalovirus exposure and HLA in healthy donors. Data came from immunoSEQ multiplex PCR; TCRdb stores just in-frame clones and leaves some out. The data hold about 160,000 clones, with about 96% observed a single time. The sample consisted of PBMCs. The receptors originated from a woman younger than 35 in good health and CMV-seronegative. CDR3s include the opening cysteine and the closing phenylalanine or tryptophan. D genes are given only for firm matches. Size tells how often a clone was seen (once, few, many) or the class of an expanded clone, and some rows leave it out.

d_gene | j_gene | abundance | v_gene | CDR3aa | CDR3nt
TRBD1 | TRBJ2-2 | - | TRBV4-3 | CASRTGAGELFF | TGCGCCAGCAGGACAGGGGCCGGGGAGCTGTTTTTT
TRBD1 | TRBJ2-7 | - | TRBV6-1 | CASSGQGTSYEQYF | TGTGCCAGCAGTGGACAGGGGACATCCTACGAGCAGTACTTC
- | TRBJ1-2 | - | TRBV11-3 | CASPLSGSREALF | TGTGCCAGCCCACTCTCGGGATCCAGGGAGGCGCTTTTC
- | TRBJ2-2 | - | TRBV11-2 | CASSLSPANTGELFF | TGTGCCAGCAGCTTAAGTCCAGCGAACACCGGGGAGCTGTTTTTT
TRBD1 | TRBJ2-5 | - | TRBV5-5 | CASSRQGETQYF | TGTGCCAGCAGCCGACAGGGAGAGACCCAGTACTTC
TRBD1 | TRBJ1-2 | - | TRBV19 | CASISLSGTGGHYGYTF | TGTGCCAGTATAAGCTTAAGTGGGACAGGGGGACACTATGGCTACACCTTC
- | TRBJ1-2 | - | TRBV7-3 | CASSPSGGSGYGYTF | TGTGCCAGCAGCCCATCGGGGGGCTCGGGCTATGGCTACACCTTC
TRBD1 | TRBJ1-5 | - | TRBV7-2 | CASSLGQGNQPQHF | TGTGCCAGCAGCTTAGGACAGGGGAATCAGCCCCAGCATTTT
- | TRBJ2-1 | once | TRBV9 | CASSVQGKDYNEQFF | TGTGCCAGCAGCGTACAGGGGAAAGACTACAATGAGCAGTTCTTC
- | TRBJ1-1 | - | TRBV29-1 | CSVVGGDTEAFF | TGCAGCGTTGTAGGAGGGGACACTGAAGCTTTCTTT
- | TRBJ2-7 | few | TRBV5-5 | CASSLSVGASEQYF | TGTGCCAGCAGCTTGAGCGTTGGGGCCAGCGAGCAGTACTTC
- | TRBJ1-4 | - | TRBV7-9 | CASSPIGGGNEKLFF | TGTGCCAGCAGCCCAATCGGGGGAGGTAATGAAAAACTGTTTTTT
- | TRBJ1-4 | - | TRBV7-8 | CASSLQGTNEKLFF | TGTGCCAGCAGCTTACAGGGTACTAATGAAAAACTGTTTTTT
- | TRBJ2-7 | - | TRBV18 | CASSPLYEQYF | TGTGCCAGCTCACCTCTCTACGAGCAGTACTTC
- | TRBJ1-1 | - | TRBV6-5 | CASTAGGGSTEAFF | TGTGCCAGCACGGCGGGGGGTGGGAGCACTGAAGCTTTCTTT
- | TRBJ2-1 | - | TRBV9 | CASSATTPSPPRVNEQFF | TGTGCCAGCAGCGCCACTACCCCGTCCCCCCCCAGGGTCAATGAGCAGTTCTTC
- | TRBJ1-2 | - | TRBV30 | CAWRSADNYGYTF | TGTGCCTGGAGATCAGCGGATAACTATGGCTACACCTTC
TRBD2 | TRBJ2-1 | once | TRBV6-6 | CASSYSPAGGQGEQFF | TGTGCCAGCAGTTACTCTCCAGCGGGGGGGCAGGGTGAGCAGTTCTTC
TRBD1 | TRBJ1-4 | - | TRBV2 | CASRGQGDEKLFF | TGTGCCAGCAGGGGACAGGGGGATGAAAAACTGTTTTTT
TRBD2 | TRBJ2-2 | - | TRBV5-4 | CASSRNGLGGELFF | TGTGCCAGCAGCCGTAACGGACTAGGGGGGGAGCTGTTTTTT
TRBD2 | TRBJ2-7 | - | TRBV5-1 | CASSASGTSGFSYEQYF | TGCGCCAGCAGCGCATCCGGGACTAGCGGGTTCTCCTACGAGCAGTACTTC
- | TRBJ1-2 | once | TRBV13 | CASSPGRGSNYGYTF | TGTGCCAGCAGCCCTGGGCGAGGGTCCAACTATGGCTACACCTTC
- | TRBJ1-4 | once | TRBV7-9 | CASSLARGGAEKLFF | TGTGCCAGCAGCTTAGCGAGAGGGGGAGCTGAAAAACTGTTTTTT
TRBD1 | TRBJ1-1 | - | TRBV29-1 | CSVGQGEAEAFF | TGCAGCGTGGGACAGGGGGAGGCAGAAGCTTTCTTT
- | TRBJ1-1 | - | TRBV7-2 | CASSLMVALNTEAFF | TGTGCCAGCAGCTTGATGGTTGCGCTCAACACTGAAGCTTTCTTT
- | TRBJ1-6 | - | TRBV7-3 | CASSRNAGDSPLHF | TGTGCCAGCTCTAGAAACGCAGGGGACTCACCCCTCCACTTT
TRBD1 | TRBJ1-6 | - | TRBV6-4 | CASREDRENSPLHF | TGTGCCAGCCGCGAGGACAGGGAGAATTCACCCCTCCACTTT
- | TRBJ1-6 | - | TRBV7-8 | CASSLRGGTNSPLHF | TGTGCCAGCAGCTTGAGGGGAGGGACTAATTCACCCCTCCACTTT
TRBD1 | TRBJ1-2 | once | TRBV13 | CASSTRDRVGYTF | TGTGCCAGCAGCACCCGGGACAGGGTCGGCTACACCTTC
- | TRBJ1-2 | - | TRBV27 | CASSPLSGQEVGYGYTF | TGTGCCAGCAGTCCCCTCTCGGGACAAGAGGTGGGGTATGGCTACACCTTC
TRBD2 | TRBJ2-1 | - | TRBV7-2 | CASSFIVGLAGWANEQFF | TGTGCCAGCAGCTTTATTGTCGGGCTAGCGGGGTGGGCCAATGAGCAGTTCTTC
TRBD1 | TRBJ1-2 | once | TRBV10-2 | CASSESRGTHYGYTF | TGCGCCAGCAGTGAGTCCAGGGGGACGCACTATGGCTACACCTTC
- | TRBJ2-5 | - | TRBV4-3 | CASSQFRGGAQETQYF | TGCGCCAGCAGCCAATTTCGCGGCGGAGCACAAGAGACCCAGTACTTC
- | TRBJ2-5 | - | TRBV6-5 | CASTRGETQYF | TGTGCCAGCACTAGGGGAGAGACCCAGTACTTC
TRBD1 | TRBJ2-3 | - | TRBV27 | CASSPNLNRGRVTDTQYF | TGTGCCAGCAGTCCGAACCTGAACAGGGGGCGCGTAACAGATACGCAGTATTTT
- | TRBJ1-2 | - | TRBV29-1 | CSVEKYYREDYGYTF | TGCAGCGTTGAAAAATATTACCGGGAGGACTATGGCTACACCTTC
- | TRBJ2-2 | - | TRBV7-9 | CASSLVAGHGELFF | TGTGCCAGCAGCTTAGTTGCAGGGCACGGGGAGCTGTTTTTT
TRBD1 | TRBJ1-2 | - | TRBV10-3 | CAISVVTGGYGYTF | TGTGCCATCAGTGTCGTAACAGGGGGCTATGGCTACACCTTC
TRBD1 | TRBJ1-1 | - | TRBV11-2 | CASSLYRGRMNTEAFF | TGTGCCAGCAGCTTATACAGGGGGCGGATGAACACTGAAGCTTTCTTT
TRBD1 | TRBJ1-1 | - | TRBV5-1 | CARTGGKAFF | TGCGCCAGAACAGGGGGCAAAGCTTTCTTT
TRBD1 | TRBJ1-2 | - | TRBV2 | CASRSTGANYGYTF | TGTGCCAGCAGATCAACAGGGGCTAACTATGGCTACACCTTC
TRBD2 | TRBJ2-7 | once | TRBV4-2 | CASSHSGGERGQYF | TGTGCCAGCAGCCACTCAGGTGGGGAGCGGGGGCAGTACTTC
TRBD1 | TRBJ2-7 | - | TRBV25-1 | CASSEYGTGGGDEQYF | TGTGCCAGCAGTGAATATGGGACAGGGGGAGGCGACGAGCAGTACTTC
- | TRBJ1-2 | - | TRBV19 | CAVSTGANYGYTF | TGTGCCGTATCGACAGGCGCTAACTATGGCTACACCTTC
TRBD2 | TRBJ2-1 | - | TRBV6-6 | CASSYRSRGDPNEQFF | TGTGCCAGCAGTTACCGTAGTCGGGGGGACCCCAATGAGCAGTTCTTC
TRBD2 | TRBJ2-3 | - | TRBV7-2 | CASSPGGSGGVPVDTQYF | TGTGCCAGCAGCCCTGGGGGTAGCGGGGGGGTCCCGGTTGATACGCAGTATTTT